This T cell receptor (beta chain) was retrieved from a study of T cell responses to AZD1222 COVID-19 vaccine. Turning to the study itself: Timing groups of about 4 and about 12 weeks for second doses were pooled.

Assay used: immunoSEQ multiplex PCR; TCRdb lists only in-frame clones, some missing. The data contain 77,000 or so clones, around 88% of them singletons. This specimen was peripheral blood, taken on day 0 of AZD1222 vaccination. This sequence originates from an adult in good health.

CDR3 bases: TGTGCCAGCTCCCCGACAGGGAAGGACACCATATATTTT. This sequence encodes CASSPTGKDTIYF. V and J are TRBV6-5 and TRBJ1-3; TRBD1 matches 7 bases. Germline V gene sequence: CDR1 MNHEY, CDR2 SVGAGI. CDR3 length: 13 residues. V shed 8 bases and J 8 bases; nucleotides not matched to a gene: 9.